The 29 T cell receptor beta chains below all came from one sample that was sequenced in a study of shared clonotypes between healthy human individuals. Naive CD8 cells lacked CD45RO, underwent positive selection for CCR7 and left out terminally differentiated effector memory CD45RA+ cells. Libraries were prepared by immunoSEQ multiplex PCR; TCRdb keeps only in-frame clonotypes and omits some of them. The table shows about 2 million clones, with about 94% occurring only once. The sample was naive CD8+ T cells sorted from blood. Every receptor here comes from a man in his late teens or twenties in good health.

The genes are TRBV6-1 and TRBJ1-1; weak D call: TRBD1 (6 bases). The CDR3 spans 15 residues. Per the germline V gene, CDR1 is MNHNS and CDR2 is SASEGT. V dropped 1 base and J dropped 0 bases, with 9 bases sitting between them. The CDR3 spells CASSEGQAVNTEAFF. CDR3 coding DNA: TGTGCCAGCAGTGAAGGACAGGCCGTGAACACTGAAGCTTTCTTT.

The chain links TRBV11-2 to TRBJ1-2; the D gene is possibly TRBD1 (6 bases). V lost 5 bases and J lost 5, with 18 bases in between. CDR3 size: 15 residues. From germline, CDR1 is SGHAT and CDR2 FQNNGV. The CDR3 sequence is CASSPEQGLPYGYTF. The CDR3 DNA reads as TGTGCCAGCAGCCCAGAACAGGGCTTGCCGTATGGCTACACCTTC. Combining the CDR3 with reference TRBV11-2 and TRBJ1-2 gives the whole variable domain EAGVAQSPRYKIIEKRQSVAFWCNPISGHATLYWYQQILGQGPKLLIQFQNNGVVDDSQLPKDRFSAERLKGVDSTLKIQPAKLEDSAVYLCASSPEQGLPYGYTFGSGTRLTVV.

The chain links TRBV27 to TRBJ2-7, with TRBD1 as a possible D gene (7 bases). The germline V and J ends were trimmed by 6 bases and 4 bases, with 10 bases remaining between them. CDR1 MNHEY and CDR2 SMNVEV come from the germline V gene (reference sequence). CDR3 length: 12 residues. DNA for the CDR3: TGTGCCAGCAGGACAGGGAGGTACGAGCAGTACTTC. This translates into CASRTGRYEQYF.

V usage is TRBV7-2 and J usage is TRBJ2-1; 10 positions match TRBD2. This CDR3 spans 13 amino acids. Germline V gene sequence: CDR1 SGHTA, CDR2 FQGNSA. The V segment lost 3 bases and the J segment 9 bases; nucleotides outside the gene matches: 2. Written as DNA, the CDR3 is TGTGCCAGCAGCTTGATAGCGGGAGGTGAGCAGTTCTTC. It yields the protein CASSLIAGGEQFF.

About this clone itself: Other DNA sequences within the sample encode an identical CDR3. The chain employs TRBV29-1 and TRBJ2-2, with D perhaps matching TRBD1 or TRBD2 (6 bases each). This CDR3 is built from 13 residues. V was trimmed by 6 bases and J by 1 base, leaving 9 bases between them. Germline V gene lookup returns CDR1 SQVTM and CDR2 ANQGSEA. CDR3 amino acids: CSVEGGNTGELFF. CDR3 sequence (DNA): TGCAGCGTCGAGGGGGGGAACACCGGGGAGCTGTTTTTT.

The J gene is TRBJ2-5, the V gene TRBV7-2, with D uncertain. Germline CDR1 and CDR2: SGHTA and FQGNSA. The length of the CDR3 is 10 residues. Trimming stripped 5 bases from V and 7 bases from J, with 5 bases between. In DNA form, the CDR3 reads TGTGCCAGCAGCGTGGGGACCCAGTACTTC. It yields the protein CASSVGTQYF.

The V call is TRBV6-5, the J call TRBJ1-2, with a possible D match to TRBD1 (6 bases). The V gene lost 4 bases and the J gene lost 7 bases, with 10 bases spanning the gap. The CDR3 is 12 amino acids. CDR1 MNHEY and CDR2 SVGAGI come from the germline V gene. The DNA for the CDR3 is TGTGCCAGCAGTTCGGACAGTGTTGGCTACACCTTC. It is translated as CASSSDSVGYTF.

The J gene is TRBJ1-1, the V gene TRBV2; a weak D match, TRBD1 (5 bases). The CDR3 sequence is 13 residues long. The ends were cut back, 8 bases at V and 2 bases at J, with 12 bases in the middle. Germline CDR1 is SNHLY and CDR2 is FYNNEI. The CDR3 sequence: CASPSGVNTEAFF. For the CDR3, the DNA is TGTGCCAGCCCCTCGGGGGTAAACACTGAAGCTTTCTTT.

The chain joins TRBV30 to TRBJ2-7; TRBD2 is a possible D gene (6 bases). Germline V gene lookup returns CDR1 GTSNPN and CDR2 SVGIG (reference sequence). This CDR3 spans 13 amino acids. V dropped 4 bases and J dropped 4 bases, with 14 bases sitting between them. The CDR3 nucleotides read TGTGCCTGGACCCCCAACGGGGGATACGAGCAGTACTTC. Its translation is CAWTPNGGYEQYF.

The chain employs TRBV7-8 and TRBJ2-7, with 7 bases identical to TRBD1. Germline V CDR1 and CDR2: SGHVS, FQNEAQ. The CDR3 length is 15 residues. With 4 bases clipped from V and 3 bases from J, the junction kept 9 bases outside the gene matches. Here the CDR3 DNA reads TGTGCCAGCAGCTCCTATCAGACAGGGAACTACGAGCAGTACTTC. It translates to CASSSYQTGNYEQYF.

The genes are TRBV13 and TRBJ2-1; possibly TRBD2 for D (6 bases). The germline V and J ends were trimmed by 5 bases and 4 bases, with 18 bases remaining between them. The CDR3 runs 16 residues. Germline V CDR1 and CDR2: PRHDT, FYEKMQ (reference sequence). This CDR3 reads CASSPGLVGGYNEQFF. The CDR3, as DNA: TGTGCCAGCAGCCCGGGTTTAGTGGGAGGTTACAATGAGCAGTTCTTC.

V is TRBV13 and J is TRBJ2-7, with 15 bases lining up with TRBD2. J gave up 7 bases and V 5 bases, and 12 bases lay outside the gene matches. CDR3 length: 17 amino acids. Germline loops: CDR1 PRHDT, CDR2 FYEKMQ (reference sequence). CDR3 protein: CASSTRTSGRAVGEQYF. CDR3 DNA: TGTGCCAGCAGCACCCGGACTAGCGGGAGGGCTGTGGGTGAGCAGTACTTC.

Concerning this clone: Other DNA sequences in the sample encode the same CDR3. The rearrangement uses TRBV5-6 and TRBJ1-1; D is undetermined. This CDR3 spans 13 amino acids. Between the trimmed V and J ends, which lost 0 bases and 4 bases, there was a span of 7 bases. Per the germline V gene, CDR1 is SGHDT and CDR2 is YYEEEE. DNA for the CDR3: TGTGCCAGCAGCTTGGGAGGTTTCACTGAAGCTTTCTTT. Translated, it gives CASSLGGFTEAFF.

The CDR3, as DNA: TGTGCCAGCAGTTTACCGGACGGGGAAAGAGACTATGGCTACACCTTC. Translation: CASSLPDGERDYGYTF. The chain recombines TRBV28 with TRBJ1-2; D gene uncertain. V was clipped by 2 bases and J by 3 bases, with 16 bases between them. Germline V CDR1 and CDR2: MDHEN, SYDVKM. This CDR3 has 16 amino acids.

The chain carries TRBV27 and TRBJ2-1, with TRBD2 matching 8 bases. V trimming: 1 base; J trimming: 9 bases; junction bases outside the gene matches: 5. The CDR3 spans 14 residues. CDR1 and CDR2 (germline): MNHEY, SMNVEV (reference sequence). CDR3: CASSLWGGGSEQFF. The CDR3 DNA reads as TGTGCCAGCAGTTTATGGGGCGGGGGGAGTGAGCAGTTCTTC.

CDR3 bases: TGCGCCAGCAATCCGGGGAGAGGGCCGAACACTGAAGCTTTCTTT. Residues: CASNPGRGPNTEAFF. The J gene is TRBJ1-1, the V gene TRBV10-1; D unresolved. CDR1 and CDR2 from the germline V gene are WNHNN and SYGVQD (reference sequence). The CDR3 runs 15 residues. V was clipped by 7 bases and J by 1 base, with 16 bases between them.

This clone came up once. CDR3 amino acids: CASRGPSGLAGELFF. As DNA, the CDR3 is TGTGCCAGCAGGGGGCCCTCAGGTCTCGCCGGGGAGCTGTTTTTT. The V call is TRBV6-1, the J call TRBJ2-2; tentative D call: TRBD1 (5 bases). The CDR3 covers 15 residues. The germline V gene has CDR1 MNHNS and CDR2 SASEGT. Deletions cut 6 bases from V and 6 bases from J, with 17 bases between.

This chain joins TRBV6-9 and TRBJ1-6; D ambiguous. The germline V and J ends were trimmed by 7 bases and 0 bases, with 34 bases remaining between them. CDR3 length: 23 residues. Germline CDR1 reads MNHGY; CDR2 reads SVAAGI. This chain's CDR3 is CASTPGVFRRRAEVSSYNSPLHF. CDR3 nucleotides: TGTGCCAGCACCCCAGGTGTTTTTCGACGGCGGGCCGAGGTGAGCTCCTATAATTCACCCCTCCACTTT.

This chain joins TRBV11-2 and TRBJ1-6; D might be TRBD1 (5 bases). The CDR3 has 16 residues. The V and J ends lost 5 bases and 8 bases respectively, with 19 bases between them. Germline CDR1 SGHAT, CDR2 FQNNGV. The DNA of the CDR3 is TGTGCCAGCAGCCCGGAGTTGGGGGTCCCCTATTCACCCCTCCACTTT. As protein: CASSPELGVPYSPLHF.

V usage is TRBV4-1 and J usage is TRBJ1-2, with D possibly TRBD1 on 6 matching bases. This CDR3 contains 16 residues. The germline V and J ends were trimmed by 2 bases and 4 bases, with 17 bases remaining between them. CDR1 and CDR2 from the germline V gene are MGHRA and YSYEKL. CDR3 DNA sequence: TGCGCCAGCAGCCAAAAGGGGGGGGCGCCTACCTATGGCTACACCTTC. Encoded protein: CASSQKGGAPTYGYTF.

The count of this clone is one. V and J are TRBV6-6 and TRBJ2-7; perhaps TRBD2 as D (6 bases). The CDR3 totals 16 residues. V lost 0 bases and J lost 2, with 14 bases in between. In germline, CDR1 is MNHNY, CDR2 SVGAGI (reference sequence). The CDR3 spells CASSYSLAEPTYEQYF. DNA of the CDR3: TGTGCCAGCAGTTACTCGTTAGCGGAACCTACCTACGAGCAGTACTTC.

The chain carries TRBV18 and TRBJ2-5, with 8 bases matching TRBD1. The J segment lost 2 bases and the V segment lost 5 bases, leaving 10 bases of the junction unmatched. Germline loops: CDR1 KGHSH, CDR2 LQKENI. CDR3 size: 16 residues. The CDR3 is CASSFPRDRSQETQYF. The CDR3 DNA is TGTGCCAGCTCATTCCCCCGGGACAGGTCTCAAGAGACCCAGTACTTC.

The rearrangement links TRBV25-1 to TRBJ2-1; D unresolved. Trimming cost V 5 bases and J 0 bases, with 11 bases left between them. Germline V gives CDR1 MGHDK, CDR2 SYGVNS. CDR3 size: 15 residues. DNA of the CDR3: TGTGCCAGCAGTAGTTTTTCTAGCTCCTACAATGAGCAGTTCTTC. This translates into CASSSFSSSYNEQFF.

The rearrangement links TRBV11-2 to TRBJ1-3; TRBD1 agrees at 7 bases. The germline V gene encodes CDR1 SGHAT and CDR2 FQNNGV. CDR3 length: 16 amino acids. The J segment lost 2 bases and the V segment lost 0 bases, leaving 4 bases of the junction unmatched. The CDR3 DNA is TGTGCCAGCAGCTTAGAGGGACAGCAGACTGGAAACACCATATATTTT. Amino acid sequence: CASSLEGQQTGNTIYF.

This chain links TRBV2 with TRBJ1-2, with D perhaps TRBD1 (6 bases). Germline CDR1 SNHLY, CDR2 FYNNEI. V was shortened by 4 bases and J by 4 bases, with 19 bases between the two germline ends. The CDR3 contains 16 residues. The CDR3 nucleotides read TGTGCCAGCAGTGGGTCGGACAGCAATCTCTTCTATGGCTACACCTTC. Translation: CASSGSDSNLFYGYTF. Full variable domain (outside the CDR3, taken from reference TRBV2 and TRBJ1-2): EPEVTQTPSHQVTQMGQEVILRCVPISNHLYFYWYRQILGQKVEFLVSFYNNEISEKSEIFDDQFSVERPDGSNFTLKIRSTKLEDSAMYFCASSGSDSNLFYGYTFGSGTRLTVV.

This chain joins TRBV6-5 and TRBJ1-6; D is uncertain. This CDR3 comprises 13 residues. The germline CDR1 and CDR2 sequences are MNHEY and SVGAGI. Trimming took 8 bases from V and 5 from J, leaving 10 bases between them. CDR3 residues: CASRGSHNSPLHF. CDR3 nucleotide sequence: TGTGCCAGCCGCGGGTCTCATAATTCACCCCTCCACTTT.

The chain combines TRBV6-1 with TRBJ2-3; 7 bases align to TRBD1. The V gene's germline CDR1 is MNHNS and CDR2 SASEGT. The J segment lost 4 bases and the V segment lost 1 base, leaving 5 bases of the junction unmatched. There are 15 residues in the CDR3. CDR3 bases: TGTGCCAGCAGTGAAGACAGGGGCTTTCCAGATACGCAGTATTTT. It encodes CASSEDRGFPDTQYF.

V gene TRBV5-4 combines with J gene TRBJ2-3, with 8 bases matching TRBD2. CDR3 length equals 14 residues. J was trimmed by 3 bases and V by 2 bases; bases with no gene match: 2. Per germline, CDR1 SGHNT and CDR2 YYREEE (reference sequence). This chain's CDR3 is CASSLKRETDTQYF. CDR3 sequence (DNA): TGTGCCAGCAGCTTAAAGCGGGAGACAGATACGCAGTATTTT.

Of note for this clone: Distinct nucleotide sequences in the sample also encode this CDR3. This chain uses TRBV19 with TRBJ2-7, with D possibly being TRBD1 or TRBD2 (6 bases each). This CDR3 is 14 amino acids long. V was clipped by 2 bases and J by 2 bases, with 10 bases between them. Per germline, CDR1 LNHDA and CDR2 SQIVND (reference sequence). CDR3: CASSITGAAYEQYF. CDR3 nucleotides: TGTGCCAGTAGTATAACGGGGGCCGCCTACGAGCAGTACTTC.